What follows describes a single T cell receptor (beta chain). What this receptor recognizes is not known. No clone much larger than this one lies a single base away; base qualities are absent. In the germline V gene (reference sequence), CDR1 corresponds to LGHDT and CDR2 to YNNKEL. The CDR3, from cysteine to phenylalanine, totals 14 residues. The retained sequence is limited to the CDR3, 42 bases, with the frame set at the first base. The data originate from a study of response to subunit inactivated influenza vaccine listed by TCRdb under 2018. For the wider study: Deep quantitative T cell receptor repertoire profiling was used in the study to track responses to a trivalent subunit inactivated influenza vaccine. Results the study describes overall, beyond this receptor: It was suggested by the authors that each seasonal influenza vaccination may recruit only a limited number of new T cells.

The sample's time point label is to be understood as: 45 days after influenza vaccine administration. Receptors were amplified or captured by RT-PCR. Sequencing was carried out with an Illumina HiSeq 2500. The public reads were run again by TCRdb, first through fastp at Q25 and then through MiXCR, and only productive beta chains were kept. Merged by CDR3 protein, the rows form single entries marked with the most common genes and DNA. This sample comprises around 500,000 distinct CDR3 sequences, roughly 9.7% of them detected only once. The top ten constitute 10% to 15% of the sample. This TCR was recovered from a man between 45 and 60 years old who received an inactivated influenza vaccine. Donor details come from another sample of the same person, matched by shared clones. The chain couples TRBV3-1 to TRBJ2-1; a weak D assignment points to TRBD2 (6 bases agree). Sequencing used PBMCs from blood, obtained more than 35 days after vaccination. The nucleotide sequence reads as follows: TGTGCTACCCGGGGGAAATCGAGTCTCCATGAGCAGTTCTTC. Its translation is CATRGKSSLHEQFF.